Shown below are 14 T cell receptor beta chains from a single sample sequenced in a study of CD8 T cells in Susac syndrome. RNA, at about 0.45 to 1 ug, was reverse transcribed with random hexamers. TCRdb recomputed calls from the immunoSEQ multiplex PCR reads with MiXCR, one row per CDR3 protein. The data contain more than 95,000 distinct CDR3 sequences, 85% to 95% of them singletons. The material sequenced was CD4+ T cells from PBMCs. The receptors originated from a human donor with multiple sclerosis.

The chain couples TRBV4-3 to TRBJ1-1; tentatively, D is TRBD1 (5 bases). The CDR3 is 13 amino acids. The ends were cut back, 0 bases at V and 5 bases at J, with 7 bases in the middle. Germline loops: CDR1 LGHNA, CDR2 YSLEER. The CDR3 bases are TGCGCCAGCAGCCAAGAACAGGTGACTGAAGCTTTCTTT. Protein: CASSQEQVTEAFF.

This chain connects TRBV12-3 or TRBV12-4 to TRBJ1-1; tentatively, D is TRBD1 (6 bases). V was shortened by 4 bases and J by 4 bases, with 13 bases between the two germline ends. The CDR3 sequence is 14 residues long. The chain's CDR3 is CASSSKMTGTEAFF. The CDR3 region has the DNA TGTGCCAGCAGTTCCAAAATGACAGGCACTGAAGCTTTCTTT.

The chain is built from TRBV4-2 and TRBJ2-5, with a weak D call TRBD2 (6 bases). Germline V gene sequence: CDR1 LGHNA, CDR2 YNFKEQ. V gave up 1 base and J gave up 2 bases, with 20 bases separating them. The CDR3 has 18 residues. The CDR3 nucleotides are TGTGCCAGCAGCCAAGGAGGTTGGGTCGGGGGTGATCAAGAGACCCAGTACTTC. The encoded protein is CASSQGGWVGGDQETQYF.

CDR3 nucleotide sequence: TGTGCCAGCGCGTTGGCAGGGGAGAACACTGAAGCTTTCTTT. This codes for CASALAGENTEAFF. This sequence joins TRBV2 and TRBJ1-1; possible D gene TRBD1, 6 bases. Germline values: CDR1 SNHLY, CDR2 FYNNEI. The CDR3 is made up of 14 amino acids. V lost 8 bases and J lost 1, with 14 bases in between.

CDR3 in DNA: TGTGCCACCAGTGATTTGGGCTATGGCTACACCTTC. Amino acid sequence: CATSDLGYGYTF. This chain uses TRBV24-1 with TRBJ1-2; D gene ambiguous. V lost 0 bases and J lost 4, with 2 bases in between. CDR1 is KGHDR, CDR2 SFDVKD, per germline. The CDR3 length is 12 residues.

V is TRBV12-3 or TRBV12-4 and J is TRBJ1-1; D is perhaps TRBD1 (6 bases). This CDR3 is 15 amino acids long. Trimming took 7 bases from V and 6 from J, leaving 21 bases between them. The CDR3 reads CASTLVGGPRAEAFF. CDR3 nucleotide sequence: TGTGCCAGCACCCTGGTGGGGGGGCCCCGCGCTGAAGCTTTCTTT.

Written as DNA, the CDR3 is TGCAGTGCTACAGGGGATAATTCACCCCTCCACTTT. Translation gives CSATGDNSPLHF. V and J are TRBV20-1 and TRBJ1-6; TRBD1 might be the D (6 bases). Germline V gene lookup returns CDR1 DFQATT and CDR2 SNEGSKA (reference sequence). The CDR3 loop spans 12 amino acids. Trimming removed 4 bases at V and 5 bases at J, with 6 bases between.

The rearrangement joins TRBV12-3 or TRBV12-4 to TRBJ2-7; D not resolved. The CDR3 totals 14 residues. Trimming removed 6 bases from V and 0 bases from J, with 12 bases in between. CDR3 sequence reads: CASREGPFSYEQYF. The DNA for the CDR3 is TGTGCCAGCAGAGAAGGGCCCTTCTCCTACGAGCAGTACTTC.

The rearrangement joins TRBV15 to TRBJ1-2; D unclear. This CDR3 spans 14 amino acids. V lost 4 bases and J 5 bases, leaving 14 bases between the germline ends. In germline, CDR1 is LNHNV, CDR2 YYDKDF (reference sequence). The DNA of the CDR3 is TGTGCCACCAGCACCCTGGGAGGCTCATATGGCTACACCTTC. Amino acid sequence: CATSTLGGSYGYTF.

This clonotype was observed once. The chain links TRBV7-8 to TRBJ1-2; TRBD1 matches 10 bases. Germline values: CDR1 SGHVS, CDR2 FQNEAQ. CDR3 length: 15 residues. The V and J ends lost 5 bases and 4 bases, in that order; junction bases with no gene match: 7. This CDR3 reads CASSLGTGVSYGYTF. The CDR3, as DNA: TGTGCCAGCAGCCTCGGGACAGGGGTTAGCTATGGCTACACCTTC.

The rearrangement uses TRBV7-9 and TRBJ2-3; D possibly corresponds to TRBD2 (5 bases). The CDR3 is made up of 14 amino acids. Between the trimmed V and J ends, which lost 5 bases and 5 bases, there was a span of 14 bases. Per the germline V gene, CDR1 is SEHNR and CDR2 is FQNEAQ (reference sequence). CDR3 residues: CASSPNGVGDTQYF. CDR3 nucleotide sequence: TGTGCCAGCAGCCCGAACGGGGTCGGAGATACGCAGTATTTT.

This CDR3 reads CASSRPRDSSYEQYF. Here the CDR3 DNA reads TGTGCCAGCAGTCGTCCTCGGGACAGCTCCTACGAGCAGTACTTC. The V gene is TRBV4-2, the J gene TRBJ2-7; 7 bases line up with TRBD1. The ends lost 6 bases at V and 0 bases at J; junction bases unmatched: 8. Germline CDR1 reads LGHNA; CDR2 reads YNFKEQ. The CDR3 has 15 residues.

This sequence joins TRBV20-1 and TRBJ2-5; D may be TRBD2 (7 bases). Germline values: CDR1 DFQATT, CDR2 SNEGSKA (reference sequence). The CDR3 runs 17 residues. The V end was cut by 4 bases, the J end by 2 bases, with 23 bases between. For the CDR3, the DNA is TGCAGTGCTATTAATCCGCGGGGCGGGGGCCATCAAGAGACCCAGTACTTC. It codes for CSAINPRGGGHQETQYF.

This chain joins TRBV6-1 and TRBJ2-5; 8 bases agree with TRBD2. From germline, CDR1 is MNHNS and CDR2 SASEGT. The junction had 13 bases not matched to a gene; V was cut back by 6 bases and J by 4 bases. There are 16 residues in the CDR3. This chain's CDR3 is CASSIQGTAGGETQYF. The CDR3 DNA sequence: TGTGCCAGCAGCATTCAGGGCACGGCGGGAGGAGAGACCCAGTACTTC.